Each of the 31 T cell receptor beta chains below was sequenced from the same sample in a study of shared clonotypes between healthy human individuals. The protocol was immunoSEQ multiplex PCR, while the TCRdb copy is restricted to in-frame clones and leaves out a portion. The data show about 1 million clones, around 82% seen once. The material sequenced was memory CD4+ T cells from PBMCs. The sample's subset: CD45RA-negative fraction. The receptor set was obtained from a man aged 18 to 35 in good health. Some clones in this sample may be carry-over from other donors' samples.

Note on this clone: The same CDR3 can be traced to other DNA sequences in this sample. The V gene is TRBV2, the J gene TRBJ2-7; D may be TRBD2 (6 bases). Trimming pared 7 bases from V and 0 bases from J, leaving 13 bases between. Germline V CDR1 and CDR2: SNHLY, FYNNEI. The CDR3 loop spans 14 amino acids. This CDR3 reads CASKQGGSSYEQYF. As DNA, the CDR3 is TGTGCCAGCAAGCAGGGAGGAAGCTCCTACGAGCAGTACTTC.

V usage is TRBV7-8 and J usage is TRBJ2-5; D not certain. The CDR3 runs 12 residues. V gave up 8 bases and J gave up 1 base, with 8 bases separating them. Germline V gives CDR1 SGHVS, CDR2 FQNEAQ. The CDR3 DNA follows: TGTGCCAGCGGTTACACCCAAGAGACCCAGTACTTC. Protein: CASGYTQETQYF.

V and J are TRBV7-2 and TRBJ1-3; no reliable D call. The CDR3 extends over 15 amino acids. V dropped 7 bases and J dropped 4 bases, with 17 bases sitting between them. CDR1 is SGHTA, CDR2 FQGNSA, per germline. CDR3 bases: TGTGCCAGCACCTTCAAGGGCGACCGCGGAAACACCATATATTTT. Translated, it gives CASTFKGDRGNTIYF.

The chain is built from TRBV11-2 and TRBJ2-7; a possible D gene is TRBD2 (5 bases). With 4 bases removed from V and 6 bases from J, the gap between germline ends came to 13 bases. The CDR3 covers 13 residues. Germline CDR1 and CDR2: SGHAT and FQNNGV. The CDR3 region has the DNA TGTGCCAGCAGCTCGGTCACTAGTTCCGAGCAGTACTTC. Its translation is CASSSVTSSEQYF. The whole variable domain, filled in from reference TRBV11-2 and TRBJ2-7, reads EAGVAQSPRYKIIEKRQSVAFWCNPISGHATLYWYQQILGQGPKLLIQFQNNGVVDDSQLPKDRFSAERLKGVDSTLKIQPAKLEDSAVYLCASSSVTSSEQYFGPGTRLTVT.

The sample holds one count of this clone. The V call is TRBV7-9, the J call TRBJ1-2; TRBD1 agrees at 7 bases. The J segment lost 8 bases and the V segment lost 1 base, leaving 13 bases of the junction unmatched. Germline V lookup: CDR1 SEHNR, CDR2 FQNEAQ (reference sequence). The length of the CDR3 is 16 residues. CDR3 loop: CASSLGGGGSALGYTF. The CDR3 DNA is TGTGCCAGCAGCTTAGGAGGAGGGGGCAGCGCGTTAGGCTACACCTTC.

The chain has TRBV6-4 and TRBJ2-3; 8 nucleotides line up with TRBD2. From germline, CDR1 is MRHNA and CDR2 SNTAGT. The CDR3 loop spans 15 amino acids. The ends lost 7 bases at V and 9 bases at J; junction bases unmatched: 15. The CDR3 DNA follows: TGTGCCAGCACCCCGGCGGGGGGAGGGACTAGGACGCAGTATTTT. Translated, it gives CASTPAGGGTRTQYF.

The chain couples TRBV11-2 to TRBJ2-1; 12 positions match TRBD2. The CDR3 has 16 amino acids. Per the germline V gene, CDR1 is SGHAT and CDR2 is FQNNGV. V dropped 5 bases and J dropped 4; count of bases not matched to a gene: 6. The DNA of the CDR3 is TGTGCCAGCAGCGAGACTAGCGGGAGAAGGTACAATGAGCAGTTCTTC. Translating gives CASSETSGRRYNEQFF.

The chain couples TRBV2 to TRBJ1-5; unclear D gene. CDR1 is SNHLY, CDR2 FYNNEI, per germline. Trimming removed 4 bases from V and 6 bases from J, with 7 bases in between. The CDR3 is 12 residues long. CDR3: CASSVVGQPQHF. The CDR3 bases are TGTGCCAGCAGTGTTGTTGGTCAGCCCCAGCATTTT.

The rearrangement joins TRBV12-5 to TRBJ2-1, with a weak D call TRBD2 (5 bases). The CDR3 covers 14 residues. CDR1 LGHNT and CDR2 FRNRAP come from the germline V gene. Trimming shortened V by 1 base and J by 4 bases, and 8 bases separated the two germline ends. CDR3 sequence: CASGLGGSYNEQFF. CDR3 sequence (DNA): TGTGCTAGTGGTTTGGGCGGGTCTTACAATGAGCAGTTCTTC.

With respect to this clone: At one end, the junction sequence differs from germline, possibly due to a read error. The J gene is TRBJ1-1, the V gene TRBV5-1, with a weak D call TRBD1 (5 bases). The V gene's germline CDR1 is SGHRS and CDR2 YFSETQ. This CDR3 comprises 15 residues. CDR3 amino acids: CASGLGASLNTEAFF. In DNA, the CDR3 is TGCGCCAGCGGCTTAGGGGCCAGTCTGAACACTGAAGCTTTCTTT.

The chain has TRBV5-5 and TRBJ2-5; D is unresolved. The ends were cut back, 1 base at V and 5 bases at J, with 9 bases in the middle. The CDR3 contains 13 residues. Germline V gene lookup returns CDR1 SGHKS and CDR2 YYEKEE (reference sequence). The CDR3: CASSLSGRETQYF. As DNA, the CDR3 is TGTGCCAGCAGCTTGTCAGGCCGGGAGACCCAGTACTTC.

This chain connects TRBV19 to TRBJ1-1, with D perhaps TRBD1 (5 bases). V was shortened by 4 bases and J by 8 bases, with 8 bases between the two germline ends. This CDR3 region has 11 residues. Germline values: CDR1 LNHDA, CDR2 SQIVND (reference sequence). The CDR3 here is CASSTRQEAFF. The CDR3 DNA sequence: TGTGCCAGTAGTACCCGACAGGAAGCTTTCTTT. The full variable domain, with the rest looked up from reference TRBV19 and TRBJ1-1, is DGGITQSPKYLFRKEGQNVTLSCEQNLNHDAMYWYRQDPGQGLRLIYYSQIVNDFQKGDIAEGYSVSREKKESFPLTVTSAQKNPTAFYLCASSTRQEAFFGQGTRLTVV.

The chain joins TRBV30 to TRBJ1-1; D remains ambiguous. The CDR3 runs to 13 residues. V was clipped by 4 bases and J by 1 base, with 10 bases between them. Germline assignment: CDR1 GTSNPN and CDR2 SVGIG (reference sequence). CDR3 protein: CAWINRRNTEAFF. The CDR3 coding sequence is TGTGCCTGGATCAACAGACGGAACACTGAAGCTTTCTTT.

Comment on this clone: Other DNA sequences from this sample encode an identical CDR3 as well. The chain links TRBV5-1 to TRBJ2-7; no clear D. Deletions cut 0 bases from V and 3 bases from J, with 7 bases between. CDR1 and CDR2 from the germline V gene are SGHRS and YFSETQ. This CDR3 spans 13 amino acids. The CDR3 is CASSLVANYEQYF. CDR3 coding DNA: TGCGCCAGCAGCTTGGTGGCTAACTACGAGCAGTACTTC.

The J gene is TRBJ1-5, the V gene TRBV9; the D is unclear. The CDR3 loop spans 15 amino acids. V shed 0 bases and J shed 5 bases, with 12 bases lying between them. Germline V gene sequence: CDR1 SGDLS, CDR2 YYNGEE. The CDR3 nucleotides are TGTGCCAGCAGCGTAGAGGTGGGATGGGATCAGCCCCAGCATTTT. Protein sequence: CASSVEVGWDQPQHF. The whole variable domain, filled in from reference TRBV9 and TRBJ1-5, reads DSGVTQTPKHLITATGQRVTLRCSPRSGDLSVYWYQQSLDQGLQFLIQYYNGEERAKGNILERFSAQQFPDLHSELNLSSLELGDSALYFCASSVEVGWDQPQHFGDGTRLSIL.

The rearrangement uses TRBV6-1 and TRBJ1-1; D ambiguous. V dropped 4 bases and J dropped 4 bases, with 19 bases sitting between them. The CDR3 has 16 residues. Germline assignment: CDR1 MNHNS and CDR2 SASEGT. The CDR3 sequence: CASSVPANSGSTEAFF. The CDR3 nucleotides are TGTGCCAGCAGTGTTCCAGCAAACTCAGGATCCACTGAAGCTTTCTTT.

V and J are TRBV5-1 and TRBJ1-4; 7 nucleotides agree with TRBD1. From germline, CDR1 is SGHRS and CDR2 YFSETQ. CDR3 length: 17 residues. Trimming at V came to 0 bases and at J to 1 base, leaving 6 bases not matched to a gene. DNA of the CDR3: TGCGCCAGCAGCTTGGTGCGACAGGGAGGAACTAATGAAAAACTGTTTTTT. This encodes CASSLVRQGGTNEKLFF.

The genes are TRBV28 and TRBJ2-1; TRBD2 might be the D (6 bases). Per the germline V gene, CDR1 is MDHEN and CDR2 is SYDVKM. V lost 6 bases to trimming and J lost 2 bases, with 17 bases between them. The CDR3 contains 16 residues. Here the CDR3 reads CASSAPGRGTYNEQFF. The CDR3 DNA follows: TGTGCCAGCAGCGCCCCCGGGCGGGGAACCTACAATGAGCAGTTCTTC.

V is TRBV4-1 and J is TRBJ2-1; 12 bases fit TRBD2. The junction had 12 bases not matched to a gene; V was cut back by 4 bases and J by 8 bases. Germline loops: CDR1 MGHRA, CDR2 YSYEKL. The CDR3 spans 17 residues. The CDR3 protein is CASSRQPTSGSKDEQFF. DNA of the CDR3: TGCGCCAGCAGCCGACAACCGACTAGCGGGAGCAAGGATGAGCAGTTCTTC.

This clone was detected ten times or more. V gene TRBV5-8 combines with J gene TRBJ1-5; 9 bases match TRBD1. CDR3 size: 15 residues. Trimming cost V 0 bases and J 7 bases; bases outside gene matches: 5. Germline V CDR1 and CDR2: SGHTS, YDEGEE. CDR3 protein: CASSLERTGDQPQHF. The CDR3 region has the DNA TGTGCCAGCAGCTTGGAGAGGACAGGGGACCAGCCCCAGCATTTT. Full variable domain (missing parts from reference TRBV5-8 and TRBJ1-5): EAGVTQSPTHLIKTRGQQATLRCSPISGHTSVYWYQQALGLGLQFLLWYDEGEERNRGNFPPRFSGRQFPNYSSELNVNALELEDSALYLCASSLERTGDQPQHFGDGTRLSIL.

V usage is TRBV6-6 and J usage is TRBJ1-1; D uncertain. V lost 7 bases, J lost 1 base, and 10 bases lay in between. This CDR3 comprises 13 residues. CDR1 is MNHNY and CDR2 is SVGAGI in the germline V gene (reference sequence). The CDR3 loop is CASTRAQNTEAFF. Written as DNA, the CDR3 is TGTGCCAGCACGCGGGCCCAGAACACTGAAGCTTTCTTT.

The chain's CDR3 is CASSSQVTDTQYF. The CDR3 DNA is TGTGCCAGCAGTTCTCAGGTCACAGATACGCAGTATTTT. The V gene is TRBV28, the J gene TRBJ2-3, with no clear D. CDR1 is MDHEN and CDR2 is SYDVKM in the germline V gene. CDR3 length: 13 residues. V was pared by 4 bases and J by 2 bases, with 7 bases between. Full variable domain (remainder filled in from reference TRBV28 and TRBJ2-3): DVKVTQSSRYLVKRTGEKVFLECVQDMDHENMFWYRQDPGLGLRLIYFSYDVKMKEKGDIPEGYSVSREKKERFSLILESASTNQTSMYLCASSSQVTDTQYFGPGTRLTVL.

The chain combines TRBV19 with TRBJ1-1; D not certain. Germline loops: CDR1 LNHDA, CDR2 SQIVND (reference sequence). V was cut by 6 bases and J by 6 bases, with 8 bases left in between. This CDR3 is 11 amino acids long. The CDR3 nucleotides are TGTGCCAGTAGCCGGAGTTCTGAAGCTTTCTTT. Translation gives CASSRSSEAFF.

The V and J genes are TRBV15 and TRBJ1-1; D remains unclear. The germline CDR1 and CDR2 sequences are LNHNV and YYDKDF (reference sequence). With 4 bases removed from V and 4 bases from J, the gap between germline ends came to 7 bases. CDR3 length: 12 amino acids. CDR3 DNA sequence: TGTGCCACCAGCATGCGGTTCACTGAAGCTTTCTTT. The encoded protein is CATSMRFTEAFF.

The V call is TRBV6-6, the J call TRBJ2-5, with D tentatively TRBD2 (7 bases). V lost 11 bases to trimming and J lost 5 bases, with 15 bases between them. The CDR3 has 12 residues. Germline lookup yields CDR1 MNHNY and CDR2 SVGAGI (reference sequence). CDR3 in DNA: TGTGCCGCCGGGGGGCGCCCCGAGACCCAGTACTTC. This codes for CAAGGRPETQYF.

The chain couples TRBV2 to TRBJ1-1; D uncertain. V lost 4 bases and J 0 bases, leaving 9 bases between the germline ends. CDR1 and CDR2 from the germline V gene are SNHLY and FYNNEI. The CDR3 contains 14 residues. CDR3 coding DNA: TGTGCCAGCAGTGTGTTACAAATGAACACTGAAGCTTTCTTT. Amino acids: CASSVLQMNTEAFF.

The chain uses TRBV7-2 and TRBJ2-2; D might be TRBD1 (6 bases). Trimming took off 2 bases at V and 4 bases at J, with 14 bases between the two ends. Germline CDR1 SGHTA, CDR2 FQGNSA. This CDR3 has 16 residues. The chain's CDR3 is CASSLIGQGLTGELFF. The CDR3 nucleotides read TGTGCCAGCAGCTTAATCGGCCAGGGGCTCACCGGGGAGCTGTTTTTT. The variable domain in full, completed from reference TRBV7-2 and TRBJ2-2, reads GAGVSQSPSNKVTEKGKDVELRCDPISGHTALYWYRQSLGQGLEFLIYFQGNSAPDKSGLPSDRFSAERTGGSVSTLTIQRTQQEDSAVYLCASSLIGQGLTGELFFGEGSRLTVL.

The genes are TRBV12-5 and TRBJ1-2, with a possible D match to TRBD1 (6 bases). With 1 base removed from V and 0 bases from J, the gap between germline ends came to 12 bases. The CDR3 spans 16 residues. Germline CDR1 and CDR2: LGHNT and FRNRAP. The CDR3, as DNA: TGTGCTAGTGGTTTGGGAGGACAGACTACTAACTATGGCTACACCTTC. The encoded protein is CASGLGGQTTNYGYTF.

A few counts support this clone. The rearrangement joins TRBV6-5 to TRBJ1-1, with 7 bases fitting TRBD1. The germline CDR1 and CDR2 sequences are MNHEY and SVGAGI. The CDR3 is made up of 14 amino acids. Trimming removed 4 bases from V and 8 bases from J; junction bases left unmatched: 10. The CDR3 DNA sequence: TGTGCCAGCAGTTCGACAGGGACTATCCACGAAGCTTTCTTT. Protein: CASSSTGTIHEAFF.

This chain uses TRBV6-5 with TRBJ2-5, with 7 bases aligning to TRBD2. The CDR3 sequence is 13 residues long. J was trimmed by 3 bases and V by 4 bases; bases with no gene match: 2. Per germline, CDR1 MNHEY and CDR2 SVGAGI. The CDR3 loop is CASSSSGKETQYF. In DNA, the CDR3 is TGTGCCAGCAGTTCTAGCGGAAAAGAGACCCAGTACTTC.

This clone was seen once. The chain employs TRBV19 and TRBJ2-7; 10 bases align to TRBD1. V dropped 4 bases and J dropped 3; count of bases not matched to a gene: 3. Looked up from germline, CDR1 is LNHDA and CDR2 is SQIVND (reference sequence). The CDR3 contains 14 residues. CDR3 DNA: TGTGCCAGTAGTACGACAGGGGGCCGCTACGAGCAGTACTTC. The encoded protein is CASSTTGGRYEQYF.